The subject of this entry is one TCR beta chain. Its specificity is unknown. Trimming cost V 4 bases and J 5 bases, with 15 bases left between them. Germline lookup yields CDR1 SGHDN and CDR2 FVKESK. The CDR3 is 14 amino acids. The sample belongs to a study of cytotoxic CD8 clonotypes in ibrutinib-treated CLL. Overall study results and limits: The study found clonality rose at ibrutinib response, then fell toward baseline at progression.

TCRdb's copy holds only in-frame clones and misses some; the assay was immunoSEQ multiplex PCR. The sample holds under 150,000 clones, approximately 89% seen once. This chain joins TRBV14 and TRBJ2-7; a weak D match, TRBD2 (6 bases). The source is a human donor with chronic lymphocytic leukemia. The sample was PBMCs, taken after 12 months of ibrutinib treatment. This chain's CDR3 is CASSPQEGTHEQYF. The CDR3 region has the DNA TGTGCCAGCAGCCCGCAGGAGGGGACCCACGAGCAGTACTTC.